Listed here are 5 T cell receptor beta chains from one sample, sequenced in a study of CD8+CD57+ T cells in acquired aplastic anemia. Using genomic DNA as the template, TCR beta VDJ and CDR3 profiling was carried out. TCRdb recomputed calls from the reads with MiXCR, one row per CDR3 protein. The sample lists 100,000 to 150,000 distinct CDR3 sequences; about 43% were seen once. Before being chosen for sequencing, patients had shown CD8+CD57+ cell expansion by flow cytometry. Sequenced material: sorted CD4+, CD8+, or CD8+CD57+ T cells (not recorded which) from PBMCs. The receptors derive from a human donor with aplastic anemia.

This clonotype was recorded many times. This rearrangement joins TRBV2 to TRBJ1-5, with D possibly being TRBD1 (5 bases). V lost 1 base to trimming and J lost 2 bases, with 9 bases between them. The germline gives CDR1 SNHLY, CDR2 FYNNEI. CDR3 length: 15 residues. CDR3 nucleotides: TGTGCCAGCAGTGAAGGGGGCCGGGGCAATCAGCCCCAGCATTTT. Amino acid sequence: CASSEGGRGNQPQHF.

V is TRBV7-2 and J is TRBJ2-3; TRBD2 matches at 12 bases. Germline V gene data show CDR1 as SGHTA and CDR2 as FQGNSA. Germline trimming cut 1 base from V and 0 bases from J; bases unmatched to any gene: 5. The CDR3 runs 18 residues. The CDR3 sequence is CASSLGLAGVTSTDTQYF. CDR3 bases: TGTGCCAGCAGCTTAGGACTAGCGGGGGTTACTAGCACAGATACGCAGTATTTT.

Note on this clonotype: A read error is possible here, since a much larger clone lies one base away. The genes are TRBV10-3 and TRBJ1-6, with 9 bases lining up with TRBD1. CDR1 is ENHRY and CDR2 is SYGVKD in the germline V gene. Losses at the gene ends were 11 bases for V and 1 base for J; bases not matched to a gene: 12. The CDR3 contains 17 residues. CDR3 nucleotide sequence: TGTGCCGCTACGCCTGGGACAGGGCGATCCTATAATTCACCCCTCCACTTT. Protein sequence: CAATPGTGRSYNSPLHF.

V usage is TRBV7-3 and J usage is TRBJ1-6, with D uncertain. V lost 5 bases, J lost 8 bases, and 10 bases lay in between. There are 13 residues in the CDR3. Germline V gene data show CDR1 as SGHTA and CDR2 as FQGTGA. The CDR3 bases are TGTGCCAGCAGCCCCCAGGCGGATTCACCCCTCCACTTT. The encoded protein is CASSPQADSPLHF.

The sample holds many counts of this clonotype. V and J are TRBV20-1 and TRBJ2-7; 8 nucleotides match TRBD1. Germline V gene lookup returns CDR1 DFQATT and CDR2 SNEGSKA (reference sequence). J was trimmed by 5 bases and V by 0 bases; bases with no gene match: 15. The length of the CDR3 is 17 residues. CDR3 amino acids: CSARDRVGRGHPNEQYF. CDR3 nucleotides: TGCAGTGCTAGAGATAGAGTTGGCAGGGGGCATCCCAACGAGCAGTACTTC.